The 29 T cell receptor beta chains reported below all come from one sample, sequenced in a study of T cells in tumors after PD-1 blockade. Clones were sequenced by immunoSEQ multiplex PCR, and TCRdb holds only the in-frame ones, with some missing. The sample holds roughly 48,000 clones; about 84% are singletons and the top ten take about 3.8%. The specimen was PBMCs, collected before anti-PD-1 treatment. The origin of the receptors is a human donor with basal cell carcinoma.

The CDR3 loop reads CAWSPPGSRRELFF. DNA of the CDR3: TGTGCCTGGAGCCCTCCGGGCTCCAGACGGGAGCTGTTTTTT. This rearrangement joins TRBV30 to TRBJ2-2; D remains unclear. This CDR3 has 14 residues. V was cut by 3 bases and J by 9 bases, with 17 bases left in between. CDR1 is GTSNPN, CDR2 SVGIG, per germline (reference sequence).

The chain recombines TRBV30 with TRBJ2-5, with no clear D. Trimming stripped 0 bases from V and 2 bases from J, with 13 bases between. This CDR3 region has 15 residues. Germline V gene sequence: CDR1 GTSNPN, CDR2 SVGIG (reference sequence). The CDR3 protein is CAWSVGDFVQETQYF. DNA for the CDR3: TGTGCCTGGAGTGTAGGAGACTTTGTACAAGAGACCCAGTACTTC. Full variable domain (missing parts from reference TRBV30 and TRBJ2-5): SQTIHQWPATLVQPVGSPLSLECTVEGTSNPNLYWYRQAAGRGLQLLFYSVGIGQISSEVPQNLSASRPQDRQFILSSKKLLLSDSGFYLCAWSVGDFVQETQYFGPGTRLLVL.

V and J are TRBV5-1 and TRBJ2-5; D remains unclear. V lost 1 base to trimming and J lost 3 bases, with 13 bases between them. CDR1 and CDR2 from the germline V gene are SGHRS and YFSETQ. The CDR3 consists of 15 residues. The CDR3 region has the DNA TGCGCCAGCAGCTTGAGTATGGGGTTGGAAGAGACCCAGTACTTC. Translated: CASSLSMGLEETQYF.

V usage is TRBV12-3 or TRBV12-4 and J usage is TRBJ2-1; D is unclear. This CDR3 has 11 amino acids. V was trimmed by 7 bases and J by 7 bases, leaving 8 bases between them. CDR3 bases: TGTGCCAGCACCCAAGATAATGAGCAGTTCTTC. Amino acids: CASTQDNEQFF.

The rearrangement links TRBV9 to TRBJ1-1, with 7 bases fitting TRBD1. The germline gives CDR1 SGDLS, CDR2 YYNGEE. There are 15 residues in the CDR3. Unmatched junction bases numbered 5, after V lost 0 bases and J lost 3 bases. CDR3 amino acids: CASSVVVRGDTEAFF. The CDR3 DNA follows: TGTGCCAGCAGCGTAGTAGTCAGGGGGGACACTGAAGCTTTCTTT.

The rearrangement joins TRBV5-1 to TRBJ2-7; possible D gene TRBD1, 6 bases. The length of the CDR3 is 14 residues. Germline values: CDR1 SGHRS, CDR2 YFSETQ. V was pared by 0 bases and J by 3 bases, with 10 bases between. In DNA, the CDR3 is TGCGCCAGCAGCTTGGATCAGGGGAGCTACGAGCAGTACTTC. Translated, it gives CASSLDQGSYEQYF.

V usage is TRBV2 and J usage is TRBJ1-6; D not resolved. Trimming shortened V by 7 bases and J by 4 bases, and 11 bases separated the two germline ends. Germline-derived CDR1 and CDR2 are SNHLY and FYNNEI. The CDR3 contains 14 residues. The CDR3 DNA reads TGTGCCAGCACCCAGAAACTTTATAATTCACCCCTCCACTTT. Translated, it gives CASTQKLYNSPLHF.

The chain recombines TRBV6-1 with TRBJ1-4; 7 nucleotides agree with TRBD1. With 1 base clipped from V and 8 bases from J, the junction kept 10 bases outside the gene matches. This CDR3 has 16 amino acids. Germline loops: CDR1 MNHNS, CDR2 SASEGT. This chain's CDR3 is CASSEGNRDSREKLFF. For the CDR3, the DNA is TGTGCCAGCAGTGAAGGGAACCGGGACAGCAGGGAAAAACTGTTTTTT.

The CDR3 region has the DNA TGCAGCGTTGAGGTGGAGGGTTTCTATGGCTACACCTTC. Protein: CSVEVEGFYGYTF. This chain joins TRBV29-1 and TRBJ1-2; D uncertain. V was shortened by 3 bases and J by 4 bases, with 12 bases between the two germline ends. CDR1 and CDR2 (germline): SQVTM, ANQGSEA. CDR3 length equals 13 residues.

This rearrangement joins TRBV30 to TRBJ1-5; 10 bases map to TRBD1. Germline CDR1 and CDR2: GTSNPN and SVGIG (reference sequence). The CDR3 sequence is 17 residues long. V trimming: 0 bases; J trimming: 6 bases; junction bases outside the gene matches: 11. The CDR3 nucleotides read TGTGCCTGGAGTGTACCCCCTGACAGGGGGCCCGGTCAGCCCCAGCATTTT. Protein sequence: CAWSVPPDRGPGQPQHF.

The rearrangement links TRBV6-5 to TRBJ2-6; the D gene is possibly TRBD2 (6 bases). This CDR3 spans 14 amino acids. Germline V gene sequence: CDR1 MNHEY, CDR2 SVGAGI. Trimming took off 10 bases at V and 0 bases at J, with 10 bases between the two ends. In DNA, the CDR3 is TGTGCCACCCGGGGGAGCTCTGGGGCCAACGTCCTGACTTTC. This sequence encodes CATRGSSGANVLTF.

The V and J genes are TRBV10-1 and TRBJ2-7; D is undetermined. CDR3 length: 12 residues. CDR1 is WNHNN, CDR2 SYGVQD, per germline (reference sequence). Trimming took off 1 base at V and 6 bases at J, with 7 bases between the two ends. The CDR3, as DNA: TGCGCCAGCAGTGAGTTCCCAGGCGAGCAGTACTTC. This sequence encodes CASSEFPGEQYF.

By share, this clone ranks as medium-sized. V gene TRBV2 combines with J gene TRBJ2-7, with 8 bases matching TRBD2. The V and J ends lost 6 bases and 3 bases, in that order; junction bases with no gene match: 1. Germline-derived CDR1 and CDR2 are SNHLY and FYNNEI. The CDR3 is 12 amino acids. In DNA form, the CDR3 reads TGTGCCAGCAGGAGCGGGGGCTACGAGCAGTACTTC. It translates to CASRSGGYEQYF.

V usage is TRBV7-2 and J usage is TRBJ1-5; D is undetermined. V was shortened by 2 bases and J by 0 bases, with 11 bases between the two germline ends. The CDR3 runs to 16 residues. Germline-derived CDR1 and CDR2 are SGHTA and FQGNSA. CDR3 in amino acids: CASSLLKGNSNQPQHF. For the CDR3, the DNA is TGTGCCAGCAGCTTACTGAAGGGAAATAGCAATCAGCCCCAGCATTTT.

The V gene is TRBV19, the J gene TRBJ2-2; D assignment may be TRBD1 or TRBD2 (5 bases each). V lost 10 bases to trimming and J lost 0 bases, with 15 bases between them. The CDR3 has 15 residues. CDR1 and CDR2 from the germline V gene are LNHDA and SQIVND (reference sequence). The CDR3 here is CATESGPANTGELFF. The CDR3 DNA follows: TGTGCCACTGAATCGGGGCCCGCGAACACCGGGGAGCTGTTTTTT.

The chain employs TRBV2 and TRBJ2-2; D is ambiguous. CDR3 length: 13 residues. Germline lookup yields CDR1 SNHLY and CDR2 FYNNEI. Trimming took off 4 bases at V and 4 bases at J, with 7 bases between the two ends. The CDR3 protein is CASSARFTGELFF. Written as DNA, the CDR3 is TGTGCCAGCAGTGCCAGGTTCACCGGGGAGCTGTTTTTT.

The rearrangement joins TRBV10-1 to TRBJ2-3; tentatively, D is TRBD2 (5 bases). V dropped 4 bases and J dropped 1 base, with 9 bases sitting between them. This CDR3 region has 14 residues. CDR1 is WNHNN and CDR2 is SYGVQD in the germline V gene (reference sequence). CDR3 protein: CASSVAAGTDTQYF. In DNA, the CDR3 is TGCGCCAGCAGTGTCGCAGCGGGCACAGATACGCAGTATTTT.

The V call is TRBV7-8, the J call TRBJ2-1; D is undetermined. V lost 1 base, J lost 4 bases, and 11 bases lay in between. The germline gives CDR1 SGHVS, CDR2 FQNEAQ. The CDR3 length is 15 residues. This CDR3 is CASSLEGRQYNEQFF. CDR3 in DNA: TGTGCCAGCAGCTTAGAGGGCAGGCAGTACAATGAGCAGTTCTTC.

This chain links TRBV5-5 with TRBJ1-5; 9 positions match TRBD1. V lost 4 bases to trimming and J lost 1 base; unmatched junction nucleotides: 12. The CDR3 sequence is 18 residues long. The V gene's germline CDR1 is SGHKS and CDR2 YYEKEE (reference sequence). CDR3 residues: CASSPSGQGSRSNQPQHF. The DNA for the CDR3 is TGTGCCAGCAGCCCCTCGGGACAGGGAAGTAGGAGCAATCAGCCCCAGCATTTT.

The chain couples TRBV2 to TRBJ2-1; D possibly corresponds to TRBD2 (6 bases). Germline assignment: CDR1 SNHLY and CDR2 FYNNEI. CDR3 size: 13 residues. Trimming took 6 bases from V and 6 from J, leaving 12 bases between them. The CDR3 reads CASRRDFTNEQFF. The DNA for the CDR3 is TGTGCCAGCAGGCGGGACTTCACCAATGAGCAGTTCTTC.

The J gene is TRBJ2-7, the V gene TRBV6-2 or TRBV6-3, with no clear D. CDR3 size: 11 residues. CDR1 MNHEY and CDR2 SVGEGT come from the germline V gene. V lost 5 bases and J lost 6, with 8 bases in between. CDR3 amino acids: CASSPQAEQYF. CDR3 nucleotides: TGTGCCAGCAGTCCCCAGGCCGAGCAGTACTTC.

The rearrangement uses TRBV5-6 and TRBJ2-2, with D possibly matching TRBD2 (5 bases). CDR3 length: 17 amino acids. The germline V gene has CDR1 SGHDT and CDR2 YYEEEE. Trimming removed 4 bases at V and 1 base at J, with 17 bases between. CDR3 loop: CASSLLGVKGNTGELFF. The CDR3 DNA reads as TGTGCCAGCAGCCTCCTCGGGGTGAAGGGGAACACCGGGGAGCTGTTTTTT.

The rearrangement joins TRBV7-2 to TRBJ1-2; D perhaps matches TRBD1 (5 bases). The CDR3 loop spans 14 amino acids. Trimming removed 2 bases at V and 5 bases at J, with 12 bases between. Germline values: CDR1 SGHTA, CDR2 FQGNSA. DNA of the CDR3: TGTGCCAGCAGCTTATCTGGCCAGGGATATGGCTACACCTTC. Translating it yields CASSLSGQGYGYTF.

The chain is built from TRBV28 and TRBJ1-2; D not certain. Trimming took 2 bases from V and 2 from J, leaving 12 bases between them. The germline gives CDR1 MDHEN, CDR2 SYDVKM. The CDR3 is made up of 15 amino acids. The CDR3 nucleotides read TGTGCCAGCAGTTTACCCTCCGTTGAGAACTATGGCTACACCTTC. Protein sequence: CASSLPSVENYGYTF.

The chain carries TRBV18 and TRBJ2-1, with D hard to call. Germline lookup yields CDR1 KGHSH and CDR2 LQKENI. V lost 3 bases and J lost 0, with 9 bases in between. This CDR3 is built from 15 residues. CDR3 nucleotides: TGTGCCAGCTCACCTAGCCAAACCTCCTACAATGAGCAGTTCTTC. Its translation: CASSPSQTSYNEQFF.

This sequence joins TRBV19 and TRBJ1-5; perhaps TRBD1 as D (6 bases). This CDR3 comprises 15 residues. Germline CDR1 reads LNHDA; CDR2 reads SQIVND (reference sequence). The V and J ends lost 3 bases and 7 bases respectively, with 16 bases between them. CDR3 residues: CASSMSWGLGQPQHF. CDR3 nucleotide sequence: TGTGCCAGTAGTATGAGTTGGGGGCTGGGGCAGCCCCAGCATTTT.

CDR3 loop: CASSWGTSRRETQYF. The DNA for the CDR3 is TGCGCCAGCAGCTGGGGGACTAGCCGGAGAGAGACCCAGTACTTC. The chain employs TRBV5-1 and TRBJ2-5; 9 nucleotides match TRBD2. The trim removed 3 bases at V and 4 bases at J, leaving 7 bases unmatched. From germline, CDR1 is SGHRS and CDR2 YFSETQ. The CDR3 loop spans 15 amino acids.

The V gene is TRBV15, the J gene TRBJ1-5; D remains unclear. The CDR3 extends over 15 amino acids. In germline, CDR1 is LNHNV, CDR2 YYDKDF (reference sequence). The V and J ends lost 1 base and 0 bases respectively, with 7 bases between them. The CDR3 here is CATSRVTDSNQPQHF. In DNA, the CDR3 is TGTGCCACCAGCAGAGTCACTGATAGCAATCAGCCCCAGCATTTT.

V gene TRBV7-2 combines with J gene TRBJ2-1; 12 bases match TRBD2. Trimming removed 5 bases from V and 3 bases from J; junction bases left unmatched: 5. The CDR3 is made up of 16 amino acids. Germline-derived CDR1 and CDR2 are SGHTA and FQGNSA. The CDR3 sequence: CASSRTSGAYYNEQFF. The CDR3 nucleotides read TGTGCCAGCAGCCGGACTAGCGGGGCTTACTACAATGAGCAGTTCTTC.